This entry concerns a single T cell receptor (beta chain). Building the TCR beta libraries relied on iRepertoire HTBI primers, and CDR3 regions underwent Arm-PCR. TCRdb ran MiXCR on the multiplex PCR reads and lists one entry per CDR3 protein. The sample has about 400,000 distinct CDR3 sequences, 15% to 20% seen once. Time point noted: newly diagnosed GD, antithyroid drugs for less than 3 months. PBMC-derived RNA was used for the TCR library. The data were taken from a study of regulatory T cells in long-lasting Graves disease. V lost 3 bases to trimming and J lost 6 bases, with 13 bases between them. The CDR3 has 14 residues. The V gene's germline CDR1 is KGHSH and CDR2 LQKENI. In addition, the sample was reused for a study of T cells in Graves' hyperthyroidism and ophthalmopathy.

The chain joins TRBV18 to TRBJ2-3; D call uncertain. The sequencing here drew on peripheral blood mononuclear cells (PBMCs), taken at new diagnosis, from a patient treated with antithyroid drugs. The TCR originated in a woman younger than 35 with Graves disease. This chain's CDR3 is CASSPPGRMDTQYF. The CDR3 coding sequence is TGTGCCAGCTCACCTCCCGGGCGGATGGATACGCAGTATTTT. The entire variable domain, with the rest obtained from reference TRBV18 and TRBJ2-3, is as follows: NAGVMQNPRHLVRRRGQEARLRCSPMKGHSHVYWYRQLPEEGLKFMVYLQKENIIDESGMPKERFSAEFPKEGPSILRIQQVVRGDSAAYFCASSPPGRMDTQYFGPGTRLTVL.